This T cell receptor (beta chain) was sequenced for a study of OX40 agonist ivuxolimab in advanced cancers. As for the study in general: Enrollees could have had prior anti-PD-1, anti-PD-L1 or anti-CTLA-4 therapy, which more than 30% had received.

A word on this clone: Its antigen remains unidentified.

Sequencing used immunoSEQ multiplex PCR; TCRdb keeps in-frame clones, though not all of them. The sample has around 48,000 clones, 80% to 90% seen once. Trimming shortened V by 1 base and J by 5 bases, and 17 bases separated the two germline ends. The CDR3 is 16 residues long. Per the germline V gene, CDR1 is SGHNT and CDR2 is YENEEA. Anyone with autoimmune disease history or systemic immunosuppression was excluded. Findings and limits, study-wide: At 0.1 to 3.0 mg/kg, clonal expansion of CD4+ and CD8+ blood T cells had occurred by week 6. Among expanded peripheral T cells, antigen specificity went undetermined.

This sequence originates from an adult with an advanced solid tumor such as melanoma, head and neck, liver or kidney cancer. The starting material was CD4+ or CD8+ T cells sorted from blood, obtained in a trial of the OX40 agonist ivuxolimab. The genes are TRBV11-3 and TRBJ2-5; possible D gene TRBD2, 5 bases. The CDR3 nucleotides are TGTGCCAGCAGCTTAGGTGGGAGAGCGCTGGGGGAGACCCAGTACTTC. Translated: CASSLGGRALGETQYF.